A selection of T cell receptor beta chains follows, all from one sample in a study of blood T cell repertoires in COVID-19. TCRdb's table, derived via immunoSEQ multiplex PCR, lists solely in-frame clones and lacks some. There are about 220,000 clones in the sample; roughly 85% occur only once, and about 2.4% lies in the top ten. The sample comprised peripheral blood. Receptors originate from a woman in her sixties or seventies with COVID-19, enrolled during active disease. CDR3s leave out the opening cysteine and the closing phenylalanine or tryptophan. The size entry is marked missing in some rows and otherwise reads once, few, many or a size class.

j_call,clone_size,v_call,cdr3_aa
TRBJ2-5,-,TRBV15,ATSRDRQETQY
TRBJ1-4,-,TRBV4-2,ASSQTGTGTNEKLF
TRBJ1-6,-,TRBV6-2/TRBV6-3,ASSDTGTEVGYSPLH
TRBJ2-1,-,TRBV4-3,ASSHFHLANNEQF
TRBJ1-5,-,TRBV6-2/TRBV6-3,ASSYSRGSGNQPQH
TRBJ1-4,-,TRBV6-6,ASSYGTAMNNEKLF
TRBJ2-5,-,TRBV28,ATLGWGFLPKETQY
TRBJ2-7,-,TRBV7-9,ASSLGFRGTYEQY
TRBJ1-2,-,TRBV10-3,AIGQEDGYT
TRBJ2-6,-,TRBV9,ASSVEGTGVPGANVLT
TRBJ2-7,-,TRBV7-3,ASSPTGTGGSEQY
TRBJ2-7,-,TRBV3-1/TRBV3-2,ASSLGTGGEQY
TRBJ1-2,-,TRBV9,ASSVGQGDYGYT
TRBJ1-2,-,TRBV6-4,ASSDDGANYGYT
TRBJ2-7,-,TRBV3-1/TRBV3-2,ASSPQESSPTFYEQY
TRBJ1-1,-,TRBV6-1,ASSEIGQNTEAF
TRBJ1-6,-,TRBV7-2,ASSSQRGRGDSPLH
TRBJ2-1,-,TRBV7-2,ASSPTVAGGHNEQF
TRBJ2-7,-,TRBV18,ASSPGTVPSEQY
TRBJ2-5,-,TRBV7-8,ASSPLGPQETQY
TRBJ1-5,-,TRBV30,AWSGALFQPQH
TRBJ2-7,-,TRBV19,ASSNRVSYEQY
TRBJ2-7,-,TRBV5-6,ASSLLLASYEQY
TRBJ1-5,-,TRBV7-2,ASSTDRASNQPQH
TRBJ2-7,few,TRBV19,ASSTVTGLRSSYEQY
TRBJ2-3,-,TRBV6-2/TRBV6-3,ASSYRDRHTDTQY
TRBJ2-7,few,TRBV7-9,ASNLGSGRHEQY
TRBJ1-2,-,TRBV6-6,ASTVQGWNYGYT
TRBJ2-1,-,TRBV24-1,ATSDPGTGDNEQF
TRBJ2-7,-,TRBV5-8,ASSPRARASYEQY
TRBJ1-4,-,TRBV5-1,ASSLRQGHEKLF
TRBJ2-5,few,TRBV11-3,ASSFTGIETQY
TRBJ1-1,-,TRBV6-1,ASSDRGFTEAF
TRBJ1-4,-,TRBV19,ASSIDRGANEKLF
TRBJ1-2,-,TRBV7-2,ASSRQQGNYGYT
TRBJ1-5,-,TRBV2,ASSPGQGRPQH
TRBJ2-1,-,TRBV4-1,ASSQISRNNEQF
TRBJ2-7,-,TRBV7-9,ASSLAGGGWYEQY
TRBJ2-1,-,TRBV5-4,ASSGPDSYNEQF
TRBJ1-5,-,TRBV19,ASSIRRQTSNQPQH
TRBJ2-7,-,TRBV2,ASAFSGLAGYEQY
TRBJ1-1,-,TRBV6-5,ASSSNRENTEAF
TRBJ2-7,once,TRBV4-1,ASSQSWGQEQY
TRBJ2-7,-,TRBV12-3/TRBV12-4,ASKGTGIWEQY
TRBJ2-5,few,TRBV2,ASSEPLAGETQY
TRBJ2-5,-,TRBV3-1/TRBV3-2,ASSLQGVQETQY
TRBJ2-3,-,TRBV7-3,ASSLMASGAQSTQY
TRBJ2-1,-,TRBV24-1,ATSGGTGNNHEQF
TRBJ2-3,-,TRBV3-1/TRBV3-2,ASSQDRRGTSGGTSTDTQY
TRBJ1-2,-,TRBV6-5,ASSLQGAHYGYT